This T cell receptor beta chain was identified during a study of T cell responses to AZD1222 COVID-19 vaccine. The CDR3 contains 15 residues. Germline V gives CDR1 SGHRS, CDR2 YFSETQ. V lost 3 bases, J lost 4 bases, and 6 bases stayed unmatched. Study conclusions and caveats: Baseline seropositivity occurred in only six or seven AZD1222 recipients. Repertoires were obtained solely post-peak T cell response. White British ancestry dominated among donors, who included more females, and clonal diversity was possibly underestimated.

This clone was counted a single time. The antigen remains undetermined. Method: immunoSEQ multiplex PCR; TCRdb's copy keeps in-frame clones and lacks some. Here the sample spans 150,000 to 200,000 clones, around 90% being singletons. The sequenced sample was peripheral blood, obtained 28 days after the second AZD1222 dose. The chain carries TRBV5-1 and TRBJ2-2; TRBD1 aligns across 7 bases. The source is an adult who received the AZD1222 COVID-19 vaccine. The chain's CDR3 is CASSSRQGPTGELFF. The CDR3 coding sequence is TGCGCCAGCAGCTCCCGACAGGGTCCCACCGGGGAGCTGTTTTTT.